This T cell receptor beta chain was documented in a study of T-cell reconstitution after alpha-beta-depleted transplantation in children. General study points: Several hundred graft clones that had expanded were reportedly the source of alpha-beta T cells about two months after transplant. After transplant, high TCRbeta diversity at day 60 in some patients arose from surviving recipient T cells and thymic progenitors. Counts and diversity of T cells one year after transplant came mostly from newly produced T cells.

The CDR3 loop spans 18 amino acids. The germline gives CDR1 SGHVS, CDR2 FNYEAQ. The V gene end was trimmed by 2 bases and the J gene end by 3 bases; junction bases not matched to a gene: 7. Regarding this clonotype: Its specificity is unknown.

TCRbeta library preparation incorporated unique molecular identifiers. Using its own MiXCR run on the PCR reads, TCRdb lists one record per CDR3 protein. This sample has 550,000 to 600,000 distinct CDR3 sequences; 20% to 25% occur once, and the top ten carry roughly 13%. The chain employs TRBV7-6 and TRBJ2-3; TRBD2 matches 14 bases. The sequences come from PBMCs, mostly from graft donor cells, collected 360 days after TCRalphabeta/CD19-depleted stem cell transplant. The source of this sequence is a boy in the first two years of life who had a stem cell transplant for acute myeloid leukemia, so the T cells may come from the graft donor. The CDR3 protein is CASSLRLAGGHRTDTQYF. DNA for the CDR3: TGTGCCAGCAGCTTACGACTAGCGGGGGGGCATCGTACAGATACGCAGTATTTT.